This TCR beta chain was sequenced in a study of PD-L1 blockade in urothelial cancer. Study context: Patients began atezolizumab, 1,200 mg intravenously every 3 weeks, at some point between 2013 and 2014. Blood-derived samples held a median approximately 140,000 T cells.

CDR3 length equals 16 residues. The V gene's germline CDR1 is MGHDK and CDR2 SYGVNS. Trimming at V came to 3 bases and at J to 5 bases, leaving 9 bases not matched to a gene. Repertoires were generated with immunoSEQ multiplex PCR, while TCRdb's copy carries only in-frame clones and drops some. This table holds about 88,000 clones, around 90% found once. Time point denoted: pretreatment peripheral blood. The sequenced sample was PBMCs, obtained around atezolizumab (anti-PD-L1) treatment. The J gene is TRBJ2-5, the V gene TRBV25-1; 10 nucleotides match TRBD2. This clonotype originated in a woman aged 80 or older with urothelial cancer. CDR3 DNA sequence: TGTGCCAGCAGTGATCCGAGCGGGAGGGGTTGGGAGACCCAGTACTTC. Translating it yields CASSDPSGRGWETQYF.